This T cell receptor beta chain came from a study of T cell changes during pregnancy in multiple sclerosis. Profiling relied on immunoSEQ multiplex PCR, and the TCRdb table lists in-frame clones only, not all of them. The sample contains 45,000 to 55,000 clones, about 88% of which appear only once. The V segment lost 6 bases and the J segment 5 bases; nucleotides outside the gene matches: 6. Germline CDR1 and CDR2: MNHEY and SMNVEV (reference sequence). The CDR3 totals 15 residues. This sequence originates from a female donor with multiple sclerosis, enrolled in a pregnancy study. The chain combines TRBV27 with TRBJ2-7, with 14 bases lining up with TRBD2. The sample consisted of CD4+ T cells from peripheral blood mononuclear cells, taken in the second trimester of pregnancy. CDR3 amino acids: CASSLRLAGGHEQYF. The DNA of the CDR3 is TGTGCCAGCAGCCTCAGACTAGCGGGAGGGCACGAGCAGTACTTC.